This section outlines one T cell receptor beta chain sequence together with its context. This sample is drawn from a study of TIL therapy for anti-PD-1-resistant metastatic lung cancer. Whole-study context: Four tumors were EGFR-mutant and two were ALK-rearranged. Tumors carried a median about 1.4 non-synonymous mutations per megabase.

V lost 5 bases and J lost 1, with 9 bases in between. Per the germline V gene, CDR1 is SQVTM and CDR2 is ANQGSEA. The length of the CDR3 is 13 residues. The immunoSEQ assay was v3. Produced via immunoSEQ multiplex PCR; TCRdb's table is partial and in-frame only. This sample has about 50,000 clones, with just over 70% found just once. Indicated time point: pre-treatment sample, taken before nivolumab and TIL therapy. Tumor tissue came from excised metastases, mostly pleural nodules or supraclavicular lymph nodes. The chain is built from TRBV29-1 and TRBJ2-4, with D possibly called TRBD1 or TRBD2 (5 bases each). Material: tumor tissue, obtained at baseline. This TCR came from a person aged 25 to 80 with non-small cell lung cancer. CDR3 DNA sequence: TGCAGCGTTTGGGACGCGGCCAAAAACATTCAGTACTTC. This sequence encodes CSVWDAAKNIQYF.